These T cell receptor beta chains were read from a single sample in a study of T cell changes during pregnancy in multiple sclerosis. Measured with immunoSEQ multiplex PCR; TCRdb has only the in-frame clones, and not every one. The sample records roughly 93,000 clones, around 93% being singletons. The material sequenced was peripheral blood, taken in the first trimester of pregnancy. All receptors derive from a female donor in good health, enrolled as a control in a pregnancy study. Both conserved end residues are part of each CDR3. Each record gives: J gene, D gene, clone size, V gene, CDR3 DNA, CDR3 protein. D genes are given only for firm matches. Not every row has a clone size; where given, it reads once, few, many or a size class.

TRBJ1-1	.	.	TRBV5-1	TGCGCCAGCAGCCTCCAGGGGACTGAAGCTTTCTTT	CASSLQGTEAFF
TRBJ1-1	.	.	TRBV9	TGTGCCAGCAGCGCACAGATCATGAACACTGAAGCTTTCTTT	CASSAQIMNTEAFF
TRBJ2-5	TRBD1	.	TRBV5-4	TGTGCCAGCAGGCCGGGGACAGGGAGCGAGACCCAGTACTTC	CASRPGTGSETQYF
TRBJ1-2	TRBD1	.	TRBV30	TGTGCCTGGAGTGTAAGAAACAGGGGGCGCGGCTACACCTTC	CAWSVRNRGRGYTF
TRBJ2-4	TRBD1	once	TRBV30	TGTGCCTATTCAGGGGGTCGCGCTAGCAAAAACATTCAGTACTTC	CAYSGGRASKNIQYF
TRBJ2-7	.	.	TRBV19	TGTGCCAGTAGTATAGTCGGGGGGCGCTACGAGCAGTACTTC	CASSIVGGRYEQYF
TRBJ1-4	TRBD1	.	TRBV30	TGTGCCTGGAGTCAACGGGACAGGGCTTATGAAAAACTGTTTTTT	CAWSQRDRAYEKLFF
TRBJ2-3	TRBD2	.	TRBV4-2	TGTGCCAGCAGCCAAGCTAGCGGGGCCGGCACAGATACGCAGTATTTT	CASSQASGAGTDTQYF
TRBJ2-3	TRBD2	.	TRBV2	TGTGCCAGCAGTGACGGGGGGGGGCGAGATACGCAGTATTTT	CASSDGGGRDTQYF
TRBJ2-2	.	.	TRBV7-9	TGTGCCAGCAGCTTAGATCCCTCCACCGGGGAGCTGTTTTTT	CASSLDPSTGELFF
TRBJ2-7	.	.	TRBV5-5	TGTGCCAGCAGCTTGGTGGGGGGTACGAATCGGGAGCAGTACTTC	CASSLVGGTNREQYF
TRBJ2-2	TRBD1	.	TRBV27	TGTGCCAGCAGTACAGGGGTCCCCGGGGAGCTGTTTTTT	CASSTGVPGELFF
TRBJ2-3	TRBD2	.	TRBV11-2	TGTGCCAGCAGCTCGACTAGCGGGGGAGATACGCAGTATTTT	CASSSTSGGDTQYF
TRBJ2-3	.	.	TRBV5-4	TGTGCCAGCAGGTACAACGCGGGGGCCGATACGCAGTATTTT	CASRYNAGADTQYF